The 32 T cell receptor beta chains below were found in one sample sequenced in a study of T cells after yellow fever vaccination (dated by TCRdb to between 2019 and 2020). The label giving this sample's treatment or condition can be read as: live attenuated yellow fever vaccine strain. The library was produced with 5' RACE. The reads were generated on an Illumina NovaSeq 6000. The public reads were reanalyzed by TCRdb: fastp trimming at Q25, MiXCR alignment, in-frame beta chains only. Rows with a matching CDR3 protein are joined into one entry that keeps the most common DNA and genes. Present in this sample are approximately 300,000 distinct CDR3 sequences, around a tenth of which were seen just once. Approximately 3% of the sample goes to the ten largest clones. The sample consisted of CD4+ T cells sorted from PBMCs, taken 45 days after the yellow fever booster vaccination. The receptors originated from a man between 18 and 35 years old who received the YFV17D yellow fever vaccine.

In its sample, this clonotype was seen a few times. The J gene is TRBJ2-5, the V gene TRBV7-2; D perhaps matches TRBD2 (5 bases). The CDR3 contains 16 residues. V gave up 4 bases and J gave up 2 bases, with 17 bases separating them. In germline, CDR1 is SGHTA, CDR2 FQGNSA. This CDR3 reads CASSSQRRAEQETQYF. As DNA, the CDR3 is TGTGCCAGCAGCTCCCAGCGGCGGGCAGAGCAAGAGACCCAGTACTTC.

This clonotype has a handful of counts. The chain combines TRBV12-3 or TRBV12-4 with TRBJ1-5, with D possibly TRBD1 on 6 matching bases. The CDR3 runs 16 residues. V was shortened by 5 bases and J by 7 bases, with 21 bases between the two germline ends. CDR3 loop: CASSRHRPLDRQPQHF. The CDR3, as DNA: TGTGCCAGCAGTCGACACCGCCCCTTGGACAGACAGCCCCAGCATTTT.

This clonotype has just a few counts. The CDR3 reads CASRPDRGGWTDTQYF. CDR3 coding DNA: TGTGCCAGCAGACCCGACAGGGGTGGGTGGACAGATACGCAGTATTTT. The V and J genes are TRBV6-5 and TRBJ2-3; 8 bases are shared with TRBD1. The V gene end was trimmed by 6 bases and the J gene end by 3 bases; junction bases not matched to a gene: 11. This CDR3 has 16 residues. Germline CDR1 reads MNHEY; CDR2 reads SVGAGI.

This clonotype was seen a handful of times. The chain couples TRBV5-1 to TRBJ1-2; D may be TRBD1 (5 bases). Germline CDR1 and CDR2: SGHRS and YFSETQ. The CDR3 has 14 amino acids. The V gene lost 0 bases and the J gene lost 3 bases, with 9 bases spanning the gap. The CDR3 bases are TGCGCCAGCAGCTTGGTCCAGGGAGACTATGGCTACACCTTC. Its protein product is CASSLVQGDYGYTF.

This clonotype has more than one count but fewer than ten. The J gene is TRBJ2-2, the V gene TRBV28; D may be TRBD1 or TRBD2 (5 bases each). Trimming shortened V by 9 bases and J by 3 bases, and 14 bases separated the two germline ends. This CDR3 region has 14 residues. The germline CDR1 and CDR2 sequences are MDHEN and SYDVKM. CDR3 DNA: TGTGCCAGTTATGGGGGATCGTACACCGGGGAGCTGTTTTTT. Protein: CASYGGSYTGELFF.

This clonotype has at least ten counts. The chain couples TRBV9 to TRBJ2-3, with D uncertain. The ends were cut back, 0 bases at V and 6 bases at J, with 5 bases in the middle. This CDR3 spans 12 amino acids. Per the germline V gene, CDR1 is SGDLS and CDR2 is YYNGEE. CDR3 DNA: TGTGCCAGCAGCGTAGACGCCGATACGCAGTATTTT. Amino acid sequence: CASSVDADTQYF.

This clonotype was detected only a few times. This chain connects TRBV18 to TRBJ2-1, with TRBD2 matching over 13 bases. V shed 2 bases and J 9 bases; nucleotides not matched to a gene: 7. CDR1 and CDR2 from the germline V gene are KGHSH and LQKENI. The CDR3 is made up of 16 amino acids. The CDR3 nucleotides are TGTGCCAGCTCACCAACTAGCGGGGGGGCAGTCCCTGAGCAGTTCTTC. The encoded protein is CASSPTSGGAVPEQFF.

This sequence joins TRBV28 and TRBJ2-3; 7 bases agree with TRBD2. This CDR3 spans 14 amino acids. V shed 4 bases, J shed 8 bases, and the junction held 9 bases outside the gene matches. The V gene's germline CDR1 is MDHEN and CDR2 SYDVKM. The chain's CDR3 is CASSSPGGGGTQYF. The CDR3 bases are TGTGCCAGCAGTTCACCTGGGGGGGGTGGTACGCAGTATTTT.

This clonotype was observed a handful of times. The chain employs TRBV5-6 and TRBJ1-4; 8 nucleotides line up with TRBD1. The CDR3 is made up of 15 amino acids. Germline loops: CDR1 SGHDT, CDR2 YYEEEE. J was trimmed by 7 bases and V by 3 bases; bases with no gene match: 8. The CDR3 here is CASSSIQGAVEKLFF. DNA for the CDR3: TGTGCCAGCAGCTCAATCCAGGGGGCGGTTGAAAAACTGTTTTTT.

This chain links TRBV3-1 with TRBJ1-5; D uncertain. V shed 5 bases and J shed 2 bases, with 10 bases lying between them. This CDR3 is 14 amino acids long. Germline values: CDR1 LGHDT, CDR2 YNNKEL (reference sequence). In DNA form, the CDR3 reads TGTGCCAGCAGCTCTTCCGGGGGCAATCAGCCCCAGCATTTT. This codes for CASSSSGGNQPQHF.

This clonotype was seen a handful of times. V usage is TRBV2 and J usage is TRBJ1-2; D is ambiguous. V shed 1 base and J shed 5 bases, with 5 bases lying between them. CDR3 length equals 12 residues. The germline V gene has CDR1 SNHLY and CDR2 FYNNEI. CDR3: CASSEGQYGYTF. Written as DNA, the CDR3 is TGTGCCAGCAGTGAAGGGCAGTATGGCTACACCTTC.

This clonotype is a singleton in its sample. The genes are TRBV28 and TRBJ2-5, with 15 bases identical to TRBD2. CDR3 size: 17 residues. CDR1 and CDR2 from the germline V gene are MDHEN and SYDVKM. Germline trimming cut 8 bases from V and 5 bases from J; bases unmatched to any gene: 12. The CDR3 bases are TGTGCCAGCGGACCCGGGACTAGCGGGGGGATTTGGGAGACCCAGTACTTC. It codes for CASGPGTSGGIWETQYF.

This clonotype was recorded many times. The junction departs from the called germline gene at one end, perhaps through a read error. V and J are TRBV5-1 and TRBJ1-1; D may be TRBD1 (5 bases). This CDR3 comprises 14 residues. Germline V gene sequence: CDR1 SGHRS, CDR2 YFSETQ. This chain's CDR3 is CASSLGGQNTEAFF. CDR3 DNA: TGTGCCAGCAGCTTAGGAGGACAGAACACTGAAGCTTTCTTT.

This clonotype was seen a handful of times. This chain connects TRBV20-1 to TRBJ2-1, with 14 bases identical to TRBD2. This CDR3 comprises 14 residues. Losses at the gene ends were 6 bases for V and 4 bases for J; bases not matched to a gene: 2. Per the germline V gene, CDR1 is DFQATT and CDR2 is SNEGSKA (reference sequence). CDR3 protein: CSARTSGGYNEQFF. CDR3 DNA sequence: TGCAGTGCCCGGACTAGCGGGGGGTACAATGAGCAGTTCTTC.

The rearrangement links TRBV12-3 or TRBV12-4 to TRBJ1-2; a weak D match, TRBD1 (5 bases). With 5 bases removed from V and 8 bases from J, the gap between germline ends came to 9 bases. The CDR3 is 11 residues long. DNA for the CDR3: TGTGCCAGCAGTGGGCAGGGAGGCTACACCTTC. The encoded protein is CASSGQGGYTF.

This clonotype was found a few times. This chain links TRBV19 with TRBJ1-4; maybe TRBD1 (5 bases). The CDR3 extends over 14 amino acids. V gave up 3 bases and J gave up 8 bases, with 13 bases separating them. Per the germline V gene, CDR1 is LNHDA and CDR2 is SQIVND (reference sequence). The CDR3 here is CASSIRREEEKLFF. CDR3 nucleotides: TGTGCCAGTAGTATCCGCAGGGAAGAGGAAAAACTGTTTTTT.

The sample holds a few counts of this clonotype. Here the CDR3 DNA reads TGCGCCAGCAGTCCGGCAGGGATTCAAGAGACCCAGTACTTC. This encodes CASSPAGIQETQYF. The V call is TRBV10-2, the J call TRBJ2-5, with D perhaps matching TRBD1 (5 bases). Trimming took 5 bases from V and 2 from J, leaving 12 bases between them. This CDR3 has 14 residues. Germline CDR1 is WSHSY and CDR2 is SAAADI.

This clonotype turned up a few times. The chain joins TRBV5-4 to TRBJ1-2, with D possibly matching TRBD1 (6 bases). The CDR3 runs 14 residues. V dropped 0 bases and J dropped 8 bases, with 14 bases sitting between them. Germline-derived CDR1 and CDR2 are SGHNT and YYREEE (reference sequence). The CDR3 DNA reads as TGTGCCAGCAGCTTGGGACAGGATTCGGGGGGCTACACCTTC. It translates to CASSLGQDSGGYTF.

This clonotype was recorded a few times. The chain combines TRBV7-2 with TRBJ1-1; D possibly corresponds to TRBD1 (6 bases). V shed 5 bases and J shed 7 bases, with 14 bases lying between them. In germline, CDR1 is SGHTA, CDR2 FQGNSA. The CDR3 loop spans 13 amino acids. CDR3 amino acids: CASSDGGVLEAFF. The CDR3 DNA follows: TGTGCCAGCAGCGACGGGGGCGTCCTTGAAGCTTTCTTT.

This clonotype was counted at least ten times. The rearrangement uses TRBV5-1 and TRBJ1-1; D ambiguous. Trimming took 6 bases from V and 1 from J, leaving 19 bases between them. Germline V lookup: CDR1 SGHRS, CDR2 YFSETQ. The CDR3 extends over 16 amino acids. The CDR3 DNA reads as TGCGCCAGCACCGTAGACGGAGCAAGGACGAACACTGAAGCTTTCTTT. Its translation: CASTVDGARTNTEAFF.

This clonotype was observed many times. This chain joins TRBV7-2 and TRBJ2-3; D is perhaps TRBD1 (6 bases). Germline CDR1 and CDR2: SGHTA and FQGNSA. V lost 5 bases, J lost 4 bases, and 13 bases lay in between. The CDR3 length is 14 residues. CDR3 in amino acids: CASSTNRVPDTQYF. The CDR3 DNA follows: TGTGCCAGCAGCACTAACAGGGTTCCAGATACGCAGTATTTT.

This clonotype was observed a handful of times. This chain links TRBV6-5 with TRBJ2-2, with TRBD1 as a possible D gene (5 bases). V lost 7 bases and J lost 5, with 20 bases in between. Germline CDR1 is MNHEY and CDR2 is SVGAGI. The CDR3 is 16 residues long. The CDR3: CASNQRQTARTGELFF. The CDR3 DNA sequence: TGTGCCAGCAACCAAAGACAGACCGCCCGGACCGGGGAGCTGTTTTTT.

The chain uses TRBV4-3 and TRBJ2-7, with D maybe TRBD2 (6 bases). V lost 4 bases and J 6 bases, leaving 22 bases between the germline ends. CDR3 length equals 16 residues. CDR1 and CDR2 from the germline V gene are LGHNA and YSLEER. The CDR3 sequence is CASSLTIGAGRSEQYF. CDR3 sequence (DNA): TGCGCCAGCAGCCTCACGATAGGGGCGGGAAGAAGCGAGCAGTACTTC.

V and J are TRBV6-2 or TRBV6-3 and TRBJ2-2, with TRBD1 as a possible D gene (5 bases). Germline V gene sequence: CDR1 MNHEY, CDR2 SVGEGT. This CDR3 has 14 amino acids. The ends were cut back, 2 bases at V and 4 bases at J, with 8 bases in the middle. The CDR3 DNA reads as TGTGCCAGCAGTTACCAGGGTTTCACCGGGGAGCTGTTTTTT. This sequence encodes CASSYQGFTGELFF.

The J gene is TRBJ2-1, the V gene TRBV20-1; tentatively, D is TRBD2 (7 bases). The V gene's germline CDR1 is DFQATT and CDR2 SNEGSKA (reference sequence). This CDR3 has 15 residues. The V and J ends lost 5 bases and 2 bases respectively, with 16 bases between them. The CDR3, as DNA: TGCAGTGCTGAGGGGGGGGCGGGGACCTACAATGAGCAGTTCTTC. It specifies CSAEGGAGTYNEQFF.

The chain recombines TRBV7-2 with TRBJ2-5, with a possible D match to TRBD2 (6 bases). Trimming left V 5 bases short and J 6 bases short, with 22 bases between. The V gene's germline CDR1 is SGHTA and CDR2 FQGNSA. This CDR3 has 16 residues. DNA of the CDR3: TGTGCCAGCAGCGCCCAAGGGACCAATAGCGGACAGACCCAGTACTTC. Residues: CASSAQGTNSGQTQYF.

This chain uses TRBV24-1 with TRBJ2-3; tentative D call: TRBD2 (6 bases). This CDR3 contains 14 residues. Trimming stripped 5 bases from V and 3 bases from J, with 11 bases between. Looked up from germline, CDR1 is KGHDR and CDR2 is SFDVKD. CDR3 nucleotides: TGTGCCACCAGTGGACGGCTAGCGACAGATACGCAGTATTTT. Translating gives CATSGRLATDTQYF.

This clonotype has at least ten counts. The chain joins TRBV5-6 to TRBJ1-1, with D perhaps TRBD1 (6 bases). Looked up from germline, CDR1 is SGHDT and CDR2 is YYEEEE. Trimming stripped 4 bases from V and 0 bases from J, with 19 bases between. CDR3 length: 17 residues. Here the CDR3 reads CASSLPGTGYMNTEAFF. The CDR3 nucleotides are TGTGCCAGCAGCCTCCCCGGTACAGGGTACATGAACACTGAAGCTTTCTTT.

This clonotype turned up a few times. The J gene is TRBJ1-1, the V gene TRBV11-1; D uncertain. Germline loops: CDR1 SGHAT, CDR2 FQDESV (reference sequence). Trimming removed 5 bases at V and 0 bases at J, with 7 bases between. There are 13 residues in the CDR3. The CDR3 spells CASSHPLNTEAFF. Written as DNA, the CDR3 is TGTGCCAGCAGCCACCCATTGAACACTGAAGCTTTCTTT.

The chain uses TRBV20-1 and TRBJ1-6, with no clear D. The CDR3 sequence is 13 residues long. The germline CDR1 and CDR2 sequences are DFQATT and SNEGSKA (reference sequence). Trimming took off 0 bases at V and 17 bases at J, with 17 bases between the two ends. The CDR3 protein is CSARDSGSEAIHF. For the CDR3, the DNA is TGCAGTGCTAGAGATTCCGGCTCAGAGGCCATCCACTTT.

The table lists this clonotype with many counts. The chain joins TRBV4-2 to TRBJ2-3, with TRBD2 identical over 10 bases. The CDR3 loop spans 15 amino acids. The V gene's germline CDR1 is LGHNA and CDR2 YNFKEQ. J gave up 3 bases and V 4 bases, and 4 bases lay outside the gene matches. The CDR3 DNA reads TGTGCCAGCAGCCTACGGACTAGCGGAACAGATACGCAGTATTTT. It specifies CASSLRTSGTDTQYF.

This clonotype was counted a few times. The J gene is TRBJ2-2, the V gene TRBV5-6, with D hard to call. Trimming removed 4 bases at V and 0 bases at J, with 7 bases between. This CDR3 has 14 amino acids. The V gene's germline CDR1 is SGHDT and CDR2 YYEEEE. CDR3: CASSVRPNTGELFF. The DNA of the CDR3 is TGTGCCAGCAGCGTGAGACCGAACACCGGGGAGCTGTTTTTT.